This T cell receptor (beta chain) was identified during a study of blood T cell repertoires in COVID-19. V lost 8 bases and J lost 4, with 15 bases in between. This CDR3 has 14 amino acids. The germline CDR1 and CDR2 sequences are MNHEY and SMNVEV (reference sequence). Per the authors' pipeline: It was from reference gene primer amplification that nucleated cell counts were estimated. Some clones are missing from TCRdb's copy, which holds only in-frame ones; the method was immunoSEQ multiplex PCR. V and J calls and clone size are copied from that table; D and trimming were computed from the DNA. Counted here are about 140,000 clones, 80% to 85% occurring once; the ten biggest clones make up less than 9%.

The receptor was derived from a man aged 30 to 39 with COVID-19, enrolled during active disease. Sequenced: peripheral blood. The J gene is TRBJ1-3, the V gene TRBV27; D is ambiguous. CDR3 nucleotide sequence: TGTGCCAGCCGACAAAACTCAGGAGGAAACACCATATATTTT. Protein product: CASRQNSGGNTIYF.